The count of the clone carrying this T cell receptor (beta chain) is one. The record originates from a study of blood T cell repertoires in COVID-19. Background on the study: The United States, Italy and Spain supplied acute and convalescent COVID-19 samples. The cDNA or gDNA used as material had been derived from T cells, B-cell-depleted T cells, or PBMCs.

This CDR3 is 15 amino acids long. CDR1 SGHAT and CDR2 FQNNGV come from the germline V gene. Trimming removed 0 bases at V and 0 bases at J, with 7 bases between. In the original analysis: Reference gene primer amplification in the assay estimated nucleated cell counts. Profiled with immunoSEQ multiplex PCR; TCRdb holds only in-frame clones, not every one. V, J and clone size reflect that table, while D and trimming were determined from the DNA. Found here are about 140,000 clones, approximately 78% of them singletons; the top ten hold less than 5%. The chain carries TRBV11-2 and TRBJ2-3; D is unresolved. Sequences were obtained from peripheral blood. This TCR was sampled from a woman of 80 years or more with acute or convalescent COVID-19. DNA of the CDR3: TGTGCCAGCAGCTTAGAGAGATACAGCACAGATACGCAGTATTTT. As protein: CASSLERYSTDTQYF.